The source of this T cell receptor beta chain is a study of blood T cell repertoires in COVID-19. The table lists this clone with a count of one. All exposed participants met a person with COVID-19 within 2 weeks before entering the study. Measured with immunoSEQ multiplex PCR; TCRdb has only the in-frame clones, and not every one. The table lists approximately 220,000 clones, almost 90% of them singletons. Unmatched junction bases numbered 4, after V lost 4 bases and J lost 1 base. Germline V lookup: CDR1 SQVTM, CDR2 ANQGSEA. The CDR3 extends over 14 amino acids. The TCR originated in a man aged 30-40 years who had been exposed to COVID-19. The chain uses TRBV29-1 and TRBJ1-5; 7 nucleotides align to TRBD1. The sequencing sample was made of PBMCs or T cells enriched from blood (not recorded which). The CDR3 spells CSVGTGLSNQPQHF. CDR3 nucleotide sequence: TGCAGCGTTGGGACAGGCCTCAGCAATCAGCCCCAGCATTTT.